This T cell receptor beta chain appears in the sequencing data of a study of neurological immune-mediated disorders. With 10-nucleotide random UMIs, 5'RACE was used to make the cDNA. TCRdb analysed the 5' RACE reads with MiXCR anew, one entry per CDR3 protein. The top ten clones hold 1.5% to 2% of a sample with some 77,000 distinct CDR3 sequences, 9.4% of them seen once. The CDR3 is 12 amino acids. CDR1 SGDLS and CDR2 YYNGEE come from the germline V gene. Trimming cost V 7 bases and J 7 bases, with 14 bases left between them. There are many counts of this clonotype. The chain uses TRBV9 and TRBJ2-5; D remains ambiguous. Sample: PBMCs. This clonotype originated in a middle-aged man in good health. DNA of the CDR3: TGTGCCAGCGGAGACCGCGCCGGGACCCAGTACTTC. Translated, it gives CASGDRAGTQYF.